This T cell receptor beta chain was documented in a study of a mutant IDH1 vaccine in newly diagnosed glioma. Here immunoSEQ multiplex PCR was the method, and the copy in TCRdb shows in-frame clones only, minus some. The sample contains fewer than 55,000 clones, 81% of which appear only once. Comments on this clone: What it binds is unknown.

As to time point: week 35, safety follow-up. In the vaccine, a single dose held 300 ug of the mutant IDH1 20-mer peptide, along with topical imiquimod. The V end was cut by 6 bases, the J end by 3 bases, with 20 bases between. Looked up from germline, CDR1 is MNHEY and CDR2 is SMNVEV (reference sequence). CDR3 length equals 16 residues. The J gene is TRBJ1-2, the V gene TRBV27; D is unresolved. This clonotype originated in a woman between 40 and 55 years old with glioma. Some clones in this sample may be carry-over from other donors' samples. The sequences come from PBMCs, collected from a glioma patient whose treatment included an IDH1 peptide vaccine. CDR3 region: CASSPSLGLKYYGYTF. In nucleotides, the CDR3 is TGTGCCAGCAGCCCCAGCCTTGGACTAAAGTACTATGGCTACACCTTC.